Presented here are 20 T cell receptor beta chains from one specimen sequenced in a study of patients and donors after allogeneic stem cell transplantation. TCRdb re-derived calls from the RT-PCR reads in MiXCR, one entry per CDR3 protein. The sample consists of about a million distinct CDR3 sequences, about a sixth of them appearing once. The specimen was blood, either unsorted or a sorted T cell fraction (not recorded which). Receptors originate from a human donor who was either an allogeneic HSCT recipient or a stem cell or donor lymphocyte infusion donor (not recorded which). It is not recorded whose cells these are; they may come from a transplant donor.

The table lists this clonotype with a few counts. The chain joins TRBV18 to TRBJ2-7; 10 nucleotides align to TRBD1. Germline values: CDR1 KGHSH, CDR2 LQKENI. The V segment lost 6 bases and the J segment 6 bases; nucleotides outside the gene matches: 8. The CDR3 sequence is 14 residues long. CDR3 coding DNA: TGTGCCAGCTCTGCGGACAGGGGGATTAGCGAGCAGTACTTC. It yields the protein CASSADRGISEQYF.

The rearrangement joins TRBV9 to TRBJ2-7; 7 nucleotides match TRBD1. The CDR3 sequence is 15 residues long. Germline V gene data show CDR1 as SGDLS and CDR2 as YYNGEE. V was clipped by 0 bases and J by 2 bases; unmatched bases: 5. As DNA, the CDR3 is TGTGCCAGCAGCGTAGCAGGGCAGGGGGCCTACGAGCAGTACTTC. As protein: CASSVAGQGAYEQYF.

The V gene is TRBV4-3, the J gene TRBJ1-1; a weak D match, TRBD1 (5 bases). The V end was cut by 0 bases, the J end by 1 base, with 15 bases between. The CDR3 loop spans 17 amino acids. Germline V gene sequence: CDR1 LGHNA, CDR2 YSLEER. CDR3 residues: CASSQEVRGRANTEAFF. The CDR3 DNA follows: TGCGCCAGCAGCCAAGAGGTTAGGGGCAGGGCGAACACTGAAGCTTTCTTT.

This clonotype came up once. The germline gene is not matched at one end of the junction; a read error may be the cause. The chain carries TRBV5-1 and TRBJ2-7; D may match TRBD1 or TRBD2 (7 bases each). In germline, CDR1 is SGHRS, CDR2 YFSETQ. This CDR3 has 13 residues. The CDR3 is CASSPVVGGTAAF. In DNA, the CDR3 is TGCGCCAGCAGCCCGGTCGTGGGGGGGACAGCGGCCTTC.

There are a few counts of this clonotype. Here the CDR3 reads CASSPSGKDRDTQYF. For the CDR3, the DNA is TGTGCCAGCAGCCCGAGCGGCAAAGACAGAGATACGCAGTATTTT. The chain combines TRBV9 with TRBJ2-3, with D possibly being TRBD1 or TRBD2 (5 bases each). Germline lookup yields CDR1 SGDLS and CDR2 YYNGEE. V was pared by 4 bases and J by 5 bases, with 17 bases between. The CDR3 runs 15 residues.

This chain joins TRBV5-1 and TRBJ1-1; D may be TRBD1 (5 bases). Germline-derived CDR1 and CDR2 are SGHRS and YFSETQ. The CDR3 has 15 residues. V lost 0 bases to trimming and J lost 0 bases, with 9 bases between them. The CDR3 DNA follows: TGCGCCAGCAGCTTGGTGGGGGTGGTGAACACTGAAGCTTTCTTT. Translated: CASSLVGVVNTEAFF.

This sequence joins TRBV5-1 and TRBJ2-3; possible D gene TRBD2, 5 bases. The CDR3 spans 14 residues. Between the trimmed V and J ends, which lost 0 bases and 3 bases, there was a span of 8 bases. CDR1 is SGHRS, CDR2 YFSETQ, per germline. The DNA for the CDR3 is TGCGCCAGCAGCTTGGAGTCGGGAACAGATACGCAGTATTTT. This translates into CASSLESGTDTQYF. The variable domain in full, completed from reference TRBV5-1 and TRBJ2-3, reads KAGVTQTPRYLIKTRGQQVTLSCSPISGHRSVSWYQQTPGQGLQFLFEYFSETQRNKGNFPGRFSGRQFSNSRSEMNVSTLELGDSALYLCASSLESGTDTQYFGPGTRLTVL.

This rearrangement joins TRBV2 to TRBJ2-7, with 10 positions matching TRBD1. This CDR3 has 17 residues. The germline gives CDR1 SNHLY, CDR2 FYNNEI. J lost 1 base, V lost 8 bases, and 14 bases had no gene match. The CDR3 sequence: CASHADPGTGVSYEQYF. The CDR3 DNA follows: TGTGCCAGCCATGCAGACCCGGGGACAGGGGTTTCCTACGAGCAGTACTTC.

This clonotype has only a few counts. The chain joins TRBV10-3 to TRBJ1-1; 7 bases map to TRBD1. CDR3 length: 13 amino acids. From germline, CDR1 is ENHRY and CDR2 SYGVKD. The junction had 9 bases not matched to a gene; V was cut back by 9 bases and J by 5 bases. CDR3 DNA sequence: TGTGCCATAGTAGGGGGCGCGAGTACTGAAGCTTTCTTT. Amino acids: CAIVGGASTEAFF.

This rearrangement joins TRBV20-1 to TRBJ2-1, with 14 bases lining up with TRBD2. There are 17 residues in the CDR3. Per germline, CDR1 DFQATT and CDR2 SNEGSKA (reference sequence). V was pared by 0 bases and J by 4 bases, with 5 bases of the junction left unmatched. CDR3: CSARDRTSGGMYNEQFF. Written as DNA, the CDR3 is TGCAGTGCTAGAGATCGGACTAGCGGGGGGATGTACAATGAGCAGTTCTTC.

This clonotype occurred a few times. The rearrangement uses TRBV6-5 and TRBJ1-2; D unresolved. The germline V gene has CDR1 MNHEY and CDR2 SVGAGI. This CDR3 has 12 amino acids. V lost 5 bases to trimming and J lost 14 bases, with 18 bases between them. CDR3 residues: CASSAARVGPTF. The CDR3, as DNA: TGTGCCAGCAGTGCCGCCCGCGTGGGCCCAACCTTC.

The chain employs TRBV6-2 or TRBV6-3 and TRBJ2-7; 7 positions match TRBD2. Germline CDR1 reads MNHEY; CDR2 reads SVGEGT. The CDR3 runs 14 residues. After removal of 6 bases from V and 1 base from J, the junction contained 6 bases not matched to a gene. The CDR3 spells CASRTTGRSYEQYF. As DNA, the CDR3 is TGTGCCAGCAGAACAACCGGGAGGTCCTACGAGCAGTACTTC.

V gene TRBV4-3 combines with J gene TRBJ2-1, with 9 bases matching TRBD2. Germline-derived CDR1 and CDR2 are LGHNA and YSLEER. Losses at the gene ends were 8 bases for V and 5 bases for J; bases not matched to a gene: 10. The CDR3 runs to 15 residues. CDR3 amino acids: CASRLRRGGNNEQFF. The DNA of the CDR3 is TGCGCCAGCCGCCTAAGGCGGGGGGGCAACAATGAGCAGTTCTTC.

The V gene is TRBV11-2, the J gene TRBJ2-7; TRBD2 aligns across 8 bases. Unmatched junction bases numbered 10, after V lost 5 bases and J lost 4 bases. The CDR3 is made up of 15 amino acids. Germline CDR1 and CDR2: SGHAT and FQNNGV. The CDR3 is CASSAAILAAYEQYF. The CDR3 DNA sequence: TGTGCCAGCAGCGCCGCAATACTAGCGGCTTACGAGCAGTACTTC.

A few counts support this clonotype. The rearrangement links TRBV18 to TRBJ1-1; D gene unclear. CDR1 KGHSH and CDR2 LQKENI come from the germline V gene. V shed 3 bases and J shed 4 bases, with 12 bases lying between them. CDR3 size: 14 residues. Here the CDR3 DNA reads TGTGCCAGCTCACCCTCGGGGTTGAGCACTGAAGCTTTCTTT. Translated: CASSPSGLSTEAFF.

This clonotype was observed a handful of times. This rearrangement joins TRBV11-3 to TRBJ2-5; D might be TRBD2 (6 bases). Looked up from germline, CDR1 is SGHNT and CDR2 is YENEEA. V was trimmed by 5 bases and J by 5 bases, leaving 24 bases between them. The CDR3 contains 17 residues. CDR3 protein: CASSVNRDWRDLETQYF. CDR3 sequence (DNA): TGTGCCAGCAGCGTTAATAGGGACTGGAGGGACTTGGAGACCCAGTACTTC.

This clonotype was recorded a few times. The chain is built from TRBV4-1 and TRBJ2-5; the D gene is possibly TRBD2 (6 bases). Trimming left V 0 bases short and J 3 bases short, with 14 bases between. The germline V gene has CDR1 MGHRA and CDR2 YSYEKL. This CDR3 comprises 16 residues. CDR3 protein: CASSQDVGGYEETQYF. In nucleotides, the CDR3 is TGCGCCAGCAGCCAAGACGTCGGGGGATATGAAGAGACCCAGTACTTC.

The sample holds a few counts of this clonotype. The chain employs TRBV12-3 or TRBV12-4 and TRBJ2-6; tentatively, D is TRBD1 or TRBD2 (5 bases each). This CDR3 spans 16 amino acids. Trimming left V 6 bases short and J 1 base short, with 13 bases between. The DNA for the CDR3 is TGTGCCAGCAGCATGGCTGGGGGTTCTGGGGCCAACGTCCTGACTTTC. Translated, it gives CASSMAGGSGANVLTF.

The rearrangement links TRBV2 to TRBJ1-6, with D unclear. The CDR3 runs 12 residues. Per the germline V gene, CDR1 is SNHLY and CDR2 is FYNNEI. V lost 0 bases to trimming and J lost 13 bases, with 7 bases between them. The CDR3 DNA reads TGTGCCAGCAGTGAAGCTACTGATCCCCTCCACTTT. The encoded protein is CASSEATDPLHF. Filled out from reference TRBV2 and TRBJ1-6, the complete variable domain reads EPEVTQTPSHQVTQMGQEVILRCVPISNHLYFYWYRQILGQKVEFLVSFYNNEISEKSEIFDDQFSVERPDGSNFTLKIRSTKLEDSAMYFCASSEATDPLHFGNGTRLTVT.

The chain links TRBV7-8 to TRBJ1-1, with no clear D. The CDR3 has 14 amino acids. Deletions cut 2 bases from V and 2 bases from J, with 9 bases between. Germline V gene sequence: CDR1 SGHVS, CDR2 FQNEAQ. CDR3 protein: CASSLFSVNTEAFF. The CDR3 nucleotides read TGTGCCAGCAGCTTATTTTCAGTAAACACTGAAGCTTTCTTT.